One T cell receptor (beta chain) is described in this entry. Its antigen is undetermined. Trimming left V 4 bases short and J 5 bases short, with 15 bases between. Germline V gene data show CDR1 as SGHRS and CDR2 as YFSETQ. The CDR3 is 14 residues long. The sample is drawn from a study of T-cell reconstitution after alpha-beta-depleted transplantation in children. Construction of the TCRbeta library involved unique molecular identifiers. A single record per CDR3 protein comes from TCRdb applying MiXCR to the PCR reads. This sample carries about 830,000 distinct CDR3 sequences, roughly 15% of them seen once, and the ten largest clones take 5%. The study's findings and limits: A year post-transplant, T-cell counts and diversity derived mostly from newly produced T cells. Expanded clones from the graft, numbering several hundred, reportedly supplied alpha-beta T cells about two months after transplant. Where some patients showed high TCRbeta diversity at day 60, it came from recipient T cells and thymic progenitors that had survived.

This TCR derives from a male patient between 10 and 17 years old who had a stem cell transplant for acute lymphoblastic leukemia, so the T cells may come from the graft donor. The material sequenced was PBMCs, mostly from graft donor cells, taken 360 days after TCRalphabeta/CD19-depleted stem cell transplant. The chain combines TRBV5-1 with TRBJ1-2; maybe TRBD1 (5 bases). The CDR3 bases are TGCGCCAGCAGCCCAGGGCCGGGGATATATGGCTACACCTTC. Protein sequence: CASSPGPGIYGYTF. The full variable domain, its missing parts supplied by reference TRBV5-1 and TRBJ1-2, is KAGVTQTPRYLIKTRGQQVTLSCSPISGHRSVSWYQQTPGQGLQFLFEYFSETQRNKGNFPGRFSGRQFSNSRSEMNVSTLELGDSALYLCASSPGPGIYGYTFGSGTRLTVV.